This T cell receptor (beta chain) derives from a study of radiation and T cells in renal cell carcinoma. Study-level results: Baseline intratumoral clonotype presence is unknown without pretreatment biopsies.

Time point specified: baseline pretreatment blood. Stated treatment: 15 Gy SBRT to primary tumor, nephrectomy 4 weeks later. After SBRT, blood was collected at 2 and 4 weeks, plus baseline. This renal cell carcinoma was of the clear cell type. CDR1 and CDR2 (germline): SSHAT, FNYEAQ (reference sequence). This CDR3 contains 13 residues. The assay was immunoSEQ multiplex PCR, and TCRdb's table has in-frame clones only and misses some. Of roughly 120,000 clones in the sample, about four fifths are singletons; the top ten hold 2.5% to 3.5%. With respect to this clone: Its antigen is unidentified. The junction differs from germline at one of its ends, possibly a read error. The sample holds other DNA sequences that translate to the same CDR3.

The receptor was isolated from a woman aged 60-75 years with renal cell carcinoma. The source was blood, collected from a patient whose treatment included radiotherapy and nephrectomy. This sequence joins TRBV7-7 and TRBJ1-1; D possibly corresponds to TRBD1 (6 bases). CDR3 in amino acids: CASSRDTNTEAFF. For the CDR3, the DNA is TGTGCTAGCAGCCGGGACACAAACACTGAAGCTTTCTTT.